Detailed here is one T cell receptor (beta chain). This entry comes from a study of blood T cell repertoires in COVID-19. Study-level information: Whether acute or convalescent, the COVID-19 samples came from the United States, Italy and Spain.

Assay: immunoSEQ multiplex PCR; the TCRdb copy retains only in-frame clones and omits some. The repertoire has about 42,000 clones, roughly 84% of them found once; the top ten carry under 15%. Per germline, CDR1 SQVTM and CDR2 ANQGSEA. V was cut by 4 bases and J by 11 bases, with 14 bases left in between. This CDR3 comprises 11 residues. The sequenced sample was peripheral blood. The chain uses TRBV29-1 and TRBJ1-1; D may be TRBD1 (5 bases). This clonotype originated in a woman in her sixties or seventies in a cohort sampled during active COVID-19. CDR3 sequence reads: CSVGFGGWAFF. Written as DNA, the CDR3 is TGCAGCGTTGGTTTTGGGGGGTGGGCTTTCTTT.